What follows are 20 T cell receptor beta chains derived from one specimen sequenced in a study of shared clonotypes between healthy human individuals. Only in-frame clones appear in the TCRdb table, and some are missing; sequencing was by immunoSEQ multiplex PCR. The table shows 950,000 to 1,100,000 clones, with about 74% occurring only once. Input material: memory CD4+ T cells sorted from blood. Specified subset: CD45RA-negative fraction. The receptors originated from a young man in good health.

As for this clone: A much larger clonotype is one base distant, so this may be a read error. Additional DNA sequences in this sample encode the identical CDR3. CDR3 DNA sequence: TGTGCCAGCAGCTCAGTGGATACGCAGTATTTT. Its translation: CASSSVDTQYF. The chain carries TRBV7-9 and TRBJ2-3; no firm D call. Trimming took off 4 bases at V and 6 bases at J, with 5 bases between the two ends. The CDR3 sequence is 11 residues long. The germline CDR1 and CDR2 sequences are SEHNR and FQNEAQ (reference sequence).

The V gene is TRBV19, the J gene TRBJ2-7, with 13 nucleotides matching TRBD2. J gave up 2 bases and V 6 bases, and 1 base lay outside the gene matches. The CDR3 contains 14 residues. Germline V gene data show CDR1 as LNHDA and CDR2 as SQIVND (reference sequence). DNA of the CDR3: TGTGCCAGTAGAGGACTAGCGGGAGCCTACGAGCAGTACTTC. Translation gives CASRGLAGAYEQYF.

This clone was counted a few times. The genes are TRBV7-8 and TRBJ1-2, with a possible D match to TRBD1 (6 bases). V lost 5 bases, J lost 4 bases, and 17 bases lay in between. Germline CDR1 is SGHVS and CDR2 is FQNEAQ. This CDR3 region has 15 residues. CDR3 sequence reads: CASSLRGDFSYGYTF. CDR3 DNA: TGTGCCAGCAGCCTAAGGGGGGACTTCAGCTATGGCTACACCTTC.

This clone was recorded many times. CDR3 coding DNA: TGTGCCAGCAGTGTATTACAGGACACCATATATTTT. This gives the protein CASSVLQDTIYF. The chain has TRBV2 and TRBJ1-3; D is possibly TRBD1 (5 bases). The CDR3 sequence is 12 residues long. The germline gives CDR1 SNHLY, CDR2 FYNNEI. Between the trimmed V and J ends, which lost 4 bases and 8 bases, there was a span of 9 bases.

This clone was seen only a few times. CDR3 in DNA: TGCAGCGTTGAAGGAGATTCGCTAGCGGGGGCCACAGATACGCAGTATTTT. Translation: CSVEGDSLAGATDTQYF. V gene TRBV29-1 combines with J gene TRBJ2-3; 10 bases fit TRBD2. CDR1 SQVTM and CDR2 ANQGSEA come from the germline V gene. Unmatched junction bases numbered 9, after V lost 1 base and J lost 2 bases. The CDR3 is 17 amino acids.

This chain connects TRBV7-2 to TRBJ2-3; D unresolved. Between the trimmed V and J ends, which lost 2 bases and 2 bases, there was a span of 17 bases. This CDR3 contains 17 residues. Germline CDR1 is SGHTA and CDR2 is FQGNSA. The CDR3 region has the DNA TGTGCCAGCAGCTTAACCTCTGCATCCTGGGACACAGATACGCAGTATTTT. Protein sequence: CASSLTSASWDTDTQYF.

The sample holds one count of this clone. The chain combines TRBV7-8 with TRBJ2-2, with D tentatively TRBD1 or TRBD2 (6 bases each). The CDR3 is 16 residues long. Deletions cut 3 bases from V and 1 base from J, with 12 bases between. CDR1 and CDR2 from the germline V gene are SGHVS and FQNEAQ. CDR3 amino acids: CASSLPRGLNTGELFF. CDR3 bases: TGTGCCAGCAGCTTGCCCAGGGGACTGAACACCGGGGAGCTGTTTTTT.

J is TRBJ2-7 and V is TRBV6-5; 10 nucleotides match TRBD2. The V gene's germline CDR1 is MNHEY and CDR2 SVGAGI. V was pared by 5 bases and J by 7 bases, with 5 bases of the junction left unmatched. The CDR3 has 13 residues. The CDR3 DNA sequence: TGTGCCAGCAGTCCTAGCGGGAGTCAAGAGCAGTACTTC. Protein sequence: CASSPSGSQEQYF.

The V call is TRBV2, the J call TRBJ1-4, with unresolved D. The germline V and J ends were trimmed by 5 bases and 2 bases, with 18 bases remaining between them. CDR3 length: 17 amino acids. Germline loops: CDR1 SNHLY, CDR2 FYNNEI. The CDR3 nucleotides read TGTGCCAGCAGTACCCCTACGGGGAGAGGTACTAATGAAAAACTGTTTTTT. Residues: CASSTPTGRGTNEKLFF.

The chain combines TRBV5-1 with TRBJ2-6; 8 positions agree with TRBD2. Germline values: CDR1 SGHRS, CDR2 YFSETQ. This CDR3 comprises 20 residues. V trimming: 2 bases; J trimming: 2 bases; junction bases outside the gene matches: 15. CDR3 protein: CASSFIGGGPLIAGANVLTF. The CDR3 DNA follows: TGCGCCAGCAGCTTTATTGGCGGGGGGCCTCTCATTGCTGGGGCCAACGTCCTGACTTTC.

Ten or more counts support this clone. This chain joins TRBV7-9 and TRBJ2-3, with 9 bases that match TRBD1. Per the germline V gene, CDR1 is SEHNR and CDR2 is FQNEAQ (reference sequence). CDR3 length: 17 residues. Trimming took 5 bases from V and 4 from J; bases not matched to a gene: 13. DNA for the CDR3: TGTGCCAGCAGCCCTCACACCGGGACAGGGTTACCAGATACGCAGTATTTT. This translates into CASSPHTGTGLPDTQYF.

In nucleotides, the CDR3 is TGTGCCAGCAGGGAGGGGGCGTCCTACGAGCAGTACTTC. This translates into CASREGASYEQYF. The gene calls are TRBV28 and TRBJ2-7; maybe TRBD1 (7 bases). The CDR3 consists of 13 residues. V was cut by 6 bases and J by 1 base, with 10 bases left in between. Germline V gene lookup returns CDR1 MDHEN and CDR2 SYDVKM.

The chain links TRBV5-4 to TRBJ1-2; 7 bases map to TRBD1. This CDR3 contains 14 residues. Germline CDR1 SGHNT, CDR2 YYREEE (reference sequence). Trimming took 4 bases from V and 4 from J; bases not matched to a gene: 7. DNA for the CDR3: TGTGCCAGCAGCGCCCCAGGGGGGACCTATGGCTACACCTTC. It encodes CASSAPGGTYGYTF.

In this sample, this clone turned up a few times. J is TRBJ2-5 and V is TRBV6-5; D is unclear. In germline, CDR1 is MNHEY, CDR2 SVGAGI. V lost 6 bases and J lost 7, with 15 bases in between. There are 13 residues in the CDR3. The CDR3 nucleotides read TGTGCCAGCAGCCCGGGTCCTTCGGGGACCCAGTACTTC. Translating gives CASSPGPSGTQYF.

This chain joins TRBV19 and TRBJ1-3; 7 bases match TRBD1. J lost 2 bases, V lost 6 bases, and 4 bases had no gene match. Germline values: CDR1 LNHDA, CDR2 SQIVND (reference sequence). The CDR3 is 14 amino acids. The chain's CDR3 is CASRDDRAGNTIYF. In DNA, the CDR3 is TGTGCCAGTAGGGACGACAGGGCTGGAAACACCATATATTTT.

The V gene is TRBV30, the J gene TRBJ2-3; the D gene is possibly TRBD2 (6 bases). The CDR3 contains 14 residues. Trimming shortened V by 1 base and J by 4 bases, and 12 bases separated the two germline ends. Per germline, CDR1 GTSNPN and CDR2 SVGIG (reference sequence). The CDR3 nucleotides read TGTGCCTGGAGTGCCTGGGGGGATCCAGATACGCAGTATTTT. This codes for CAWSAWGDPDTQYF.

This chain uses TRBV7-6 with TRBJ2-3; D unclear. Trimming took 1 base from V and 7 from J, leaving 9 bases between them. This CDR3 has 13 amino acids. Germline lookup yields CDR1 SGHVS and CDR2 FNYEAQ. CDR3 DNA: TGTGCCAGCAGCTTAGTATCGGGCAATACGCAGTATTTT. It encodes CASSLVSGNTQYF.

Turning to this clone: Other DNA sequences in the sample encode the same CDR3. The rearrangement uses TRBV5-1 and TRBJ1-2, with a possible D match to TRBD1 (5 bases). V lost 0 bases to trimming and J lost 3 bases, with 9 bases between them. Germline CDR1 reads SGHRS; CDR2 reads YFSETQ. The CDR3 extends over 14 amino acids. The CDR3 DNA is TGCGCCAGCAGCTTGGTTGGGGCAGACTATGGCTACACCTTC. Encoded protein: CASSLVGADYGYTF.

This clone was found a few times. At the DNA level, this CDR3 is encoded by other sequences in the same sample as well. J is TRBJ1-2 and V is TRBV28; 7 bases map to TRBD1. V dropped 4 bases and J dropped 6; count of bases not matched to a gene: 2. Germline assignment: CDR1 MDHEN and CDR2 SYDVKM. CDR3 length: 12 residues. CDR3 nucleotide sequence: TGTGCCAGCAGTTCTACAGGGGATGGCTACACCTTC. It is translated as CASSSTGDGYTF.

CDR3 in amino acids: CAWNMPGLQSYNEQFF. Here the CDR3 DNA reads TGTGCCTGGAACATGCCGGGCCTACAATCCTACAATGAGCAGTTCTTC. V and J are TRBV30 and TRBJ2-1; D remains ambiguous. CDR1 GTSNPN and CDR2 SVGIG come from the germline V gene (reference sequence). Deletions cut 4 bases from V and 1 base from J, with 17 bases between. The CDR3 has 16 amino acids.